A single sample is the source of the 18 T cell receptor beta chains below, sequenced in a study of blood T cell repertoires in COVID-19. Profiled with immunoSEQ multiplex PCR; TCRdb holds only in-frame clones, not every one. The top ten hold less than 0.7% of the sample, which has 210,000 or so clones, 90% seen once. What was sequenced was peripheral blood. These receptors all come from a man aged 50-59 years with acute or convalescent COVID-19.

Here the CDR3 reads CASSLGVVAADRTYGYTF. In nucleotides, the CDR3 is TGTGCCAGCAGCTTGGGGGTCGTGGCAGCAGATCGGACTTATGGCTACACCTTC. The V gene is TRBV5-4, the J gene TRBJ1-2; D remains ambiguous. Germline V gene sequence: CDR1 SGHNT, CDR2 YYREEE (reference sequence). This CDR3 comprises 18 residues. V lost 0 bases, J lost 5 bases, and 23 bases lay in between.

This chain connects TRBV29-1 to TRBJ2-1; 11 bases agree with TRBD2. Germline lookup yields CDR1 SQVTM and CDR2 ANQGSEA. This CDR3 is 14 amino acids long. The trim removed 6 bases at V and 5 bases at J, leaving 6 bases unmatched. CDR3 protein: CSVKGLAVNNEQFF. In DNA form, the CDR3 reads TGCAGCGTAAAGGGACTAGCGGTTAACAATGAGCAGTTCTTC.

The rearrangement links TRBV30 to TRBJ1-2; no clear D gene. Germline CDR1 and CDR2: GTSNPN and SVGIG (reference sequence). Trimming pared 0 bases from V and 7 bases from J, leaving 9 bases between. The CDR3 totals 12 residues. CDR3 sequence: CAWSVNQAGYTF. CDR3 DNA sequence: TGTGCCTGGAGTGTAAACCAGGCTGGCTACACCTTC.

This sequence joins TRBV6-4 and TRBJ2-3; TRBD2 is a possible D gene (6 bases). The CDR3 contains 14 residues. Germline V gene lookup returns CDR1 MRHNA and CDR2 SNTAGT. Deletions cut 3 bases from V and 1 base from J, with 8 bases between. The CDR3 nucleotides read TGTGCCAGCAGTGAATCTAGCGGCACAGATACGCAGTATTTT. Translating gives CASSESSGTDTQYF.

V gene TRBV5-8 combines with J gene TRBJ2-1; TRBD2 matches 10 bases. CDR1 and CDR2 (germline): SGHTS, YDEGEE. The trim removed 5 bases at V and 5 bases at J, leaving 22 bases unmatched. The CDR3 spans 20 residues. The CDR3 sequence is CASSPSGIASGRSSNNEQFF. CDR3 in DNA: TGTGCCAGCAGTCCCTCAGGAATCGCTAGCGGGAGATCTTCGAACAATGAGCAGTTCTTC.

This chain connects TRBV19 to TRBJ1-1; 10 bases align to TRBD1. Germline values: CDR1 LNHDA, CDR2 SQIVND (reference sequence). This CDR3 spans 15 amino acids. Trimming at V came to 5 bases and at J to 1 base, leaving 4 bases not matched to a gene. The CDR3, as DNA: TGTGCCAGTAGTGGGGACAGGGGAGAGAACACTGAAGCTTTCTTT. This codes for CASSGDRGENTEAFF.

The gene calls are TRBV19 and TRBJ2-3; D is unresolved. Germline CDR1 is LNHDA and CDR2 is SQIVND (reference sequence). Trimming took 3 bases from V and 6 from J, leaving 10 bases between them. The CDR3 length is 13 residues. This chain's CDR3 is CASSIQSFDTQYF. DNA for the CDR3: TGTGCCAGTAGTATTCAGTCCTTTGATACGCAGTATTTT.

The chain couples TRBV7-3 to TRBJ2-2; 10 bases are a match to TRBD1. The CDR3 runs to 14 residues. The ends lost 5 bases at V and 7 bases at J; junction bases unmatched: 4. Germline V lookup: CDR1 SGHTA, CDR2 FQGTGA. The CDR3 coding sequence is TGTGCCAGCAGCCCTGGGACAGGGGACGGGGAGCTGTTTTTT. As protein: CASSPGTGDGELFF.

The chain has TRBV24-1 and TRBJ2-2, with a possible D match to TRBD1 (6 bases). Germline V gene lookup returns CDR1 KGHDR and CDR2 SFDVKD. V was clipped by 4 bases and J by 2 bases, with 10 bases between them. The CDR3 length is 15 residues. The CDR3 is CATSDRTDNTGELFF. CDR3 DNA: TGTGCCACCAGTGACCGGACAGACAACACCGGGGAGCTGTTTTTT.

This chain links TRBV19 with TRBJ2-1, with 8 bases aligning to TRBD1. The CDR3 runs to 14 residues. The V gene end was trimmed by 6 bases and the J gene end by 2 bases; junction bases not matched to a gene: 3. Germline loops: CDR1 LNHDA, CDR2 SQIVND (reference sequence). CDR3 sequence reads: CASSDRGAYNEQFF. The CDR3 DNA follows: TGTGCCAGTAGCGACAGGGGAGCCTACAATGAGCAGTTCTTC.

The genes are TRBV4-3 and TRBJ2-3, with D maybe TRBD1 (6 bases). In germline, CDR1 is LGHNA, CDR2 YSLEER. V lost 0 bases to trimming and J lost 5 bases, with 9 bases between them. The CDR3 extends over 14 amino acids. This CDR3 reads CASSQERGRDTQYF. The CDR3 nucleotides are TGCGCCAGCAGCCAAGAAAGGGGGAGAGATACGCAGTATTTT.

The chain recombines TRBV10-3 with TRBJ1-2; D gene unclear. Trimming removed 0 bases at V and 4 bases at J, with 12 bases between. There are 15 residues in the CDR3. CDR1 is ENHRY, CDR2 SYGVKD, per germline. CDR3 in amino acids: CAISESGGSVYGYTF. The CDR3 DNA reads TGTGCCATCAGTGAGTCGGGAGGGTCGGTCTATGGCTACACCTTC.

CDR3 nucleotide sequence: TGTGCCAGCAGCTTGGTCACGGGGGGCGAGACCCAGTACTTC. This gives the protein CASSLVTGGETQYF. The rearrangement uses TRBV5-4 and TRBJ2-5; a possible D gene is TRBD2 (7 bases). Germline CDR1 and CDR2: SGHNT and YYREEE (reference sequence). The CDR3 extends over 14 amino acids. V lost 0 bases, J lost 5 bases, and 11 bases lay in between. The whole variable domain, filled in from reference TRBV5-4 and TRBJ2-5, reads ETGVTQSPTHLIKTRGQQVTLRCSSQSGHNTVSWYQQALGQGPQFIFQYYREEENGRGNFPPRFSGLQFPNYSSELNVNALELDDSALYLCASSLVTGGETQYFGPGTRLLVL.

V and J are TRBV7-3 and TRBJ1-6; tentative D call: TRBD1 (5 bases). Germline loops: CDR1 SGHTA, CDR2 FQGTGA. CDR3 size: 14 residues. V lost 4 bases, J lost 9 bases, and 13 bases lay in between. In DNA, the CDR3 is TGTGCCAGCAGCTCTCAGGGCTCGGGTTCACCCCTCCACTTT. Protein: CASSSQGSGSPLHF.

The V call is TRBV7-8, the J call TRBJ1-6, with 12 bases fitting TRBD1. Germline lookup yields CDR1 SGHVS and CDR2 FQNEAQ. The V and J ends lost 5 bases and 9 bases, in that order; junction bases with no gene match: 5. This CDR3 has 15 amino acids. The CDR3 loop is CASSPGQGARSPLHF. CDR3 nucleotide sequence: TGTGCCAGCAGCCCGGGACAGGGGGCGCGTTCACCCCTCCACTTT.

The CDR3 sequence: CASSQRGAIAGELFF. In DNA, the CDR3 is TGTGCCAGCAGCCAACGGGGGGCGATTGCCGGGGAGCTGTTTTTT. The chain employs TRBV3-1 (or the pseudogene TRBV3-2) and TRBJ2-2; possible D gene TRBD2, 7 bases. Trimming cost V 2 bases and J 6 bases, with 13 bases left between them. The CDR3 length is 15 residues. The germline gives CDR1 LGHDT, CDR2 YNNKEL (reference sequence).

The V call is TRBV18, the J call TRBJ2-7; 7 nucleotides line up with TRBD2. V shed 6 bases, J shed 0 bases, and the junction held 5 bases outside the gene matches. The CDR3 has 14 amino acids. The germline V gene encodes CDR1 KGHSH and CDR2 LQKENI. The CDR3 nucleotides read TGTGCCAGCTCCCCCGGGACTACCTCCTACGAGCAGTACTTC. Translating gives CASSPGTTSYEQYF.

The genes are TRBV6-1 and TRBJ2-1, with TRBD2 matching 10 bases. Per germline, CDR1 MNHNS and CDR2 SASEGT. The CDR3 is made up of 15 amino acids. V was clipped by 3 bases and J by 3 bases; unmatched bases: 2. CDR3 sequence: CASSDTSGDYNEQFF. DNA for the CDR3: TGTGCCAGCAGTGATACTAGCGGGGACTACAATGAGCAGTTCTTC.